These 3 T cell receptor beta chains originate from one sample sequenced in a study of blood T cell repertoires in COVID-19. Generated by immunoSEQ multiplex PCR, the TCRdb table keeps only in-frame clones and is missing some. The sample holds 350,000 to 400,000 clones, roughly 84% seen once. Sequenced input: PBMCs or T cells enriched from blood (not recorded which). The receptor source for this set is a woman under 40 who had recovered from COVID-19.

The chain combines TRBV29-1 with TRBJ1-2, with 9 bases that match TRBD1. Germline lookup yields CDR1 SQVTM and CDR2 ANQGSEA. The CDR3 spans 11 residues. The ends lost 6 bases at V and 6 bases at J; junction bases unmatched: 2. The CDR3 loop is CSVRDRDGYTF. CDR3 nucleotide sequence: TGCAGCGTCCGGGACAGGGATGGCTACACCTTC.

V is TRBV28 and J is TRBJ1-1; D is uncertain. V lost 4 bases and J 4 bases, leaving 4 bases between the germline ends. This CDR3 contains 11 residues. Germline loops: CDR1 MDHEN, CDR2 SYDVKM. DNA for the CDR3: TGTGCCAGCAGTTCCATCACTGAAGCTTTCTTT. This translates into CASSSITEAFF.

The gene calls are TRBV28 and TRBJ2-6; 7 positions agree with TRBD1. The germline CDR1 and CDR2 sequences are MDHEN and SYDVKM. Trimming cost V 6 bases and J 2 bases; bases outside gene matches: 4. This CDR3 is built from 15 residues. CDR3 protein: CASRPTGAGANVLTF. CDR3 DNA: TGTGCCAGCAGGCCTACAGGGGCTGGGGCCAACGTCCTGACTTTC.